This section outlines one T cell receptor (beta chain) sequence together with its context. Its antigen is still unknown. On sorted subsets, replicate PCRs used 200 ng DNA, or about 30,000 T cell genomes. Generated by immunoSEQ multiplex PCR, the TCRdb table keeps only in-frame clones and is missing some. In the table there are over a million clones, roughly 96% of which are singletons. The record originates from a study of shared clonotypes between healthy human individuals. V was shortened by 1 base and J by 2 bases, with 9 bases between the two germline ends. Germline V CDR1 and CDR2: SEHNR, FQNEAQ (reference sequence). The CDR3 has 15 amino acids. None of the donors, who were healthy HIV-negative adults, had recently had acute infections or vaccinations. Findings of the study overall: Only blood underwent sampling, and tissue repertoires likely differ.

Sequencing was performed on naive CD4+ T cells sorted from blood. Subset of the sample: CD45RA+ positively selected. The V call is TRBV7-9, the J call TRBJ1-3; D is unresolved. This sequence originates from a man aged 25 to 45 in good health. The CDR3 loop is CASSLDAVPGNTIYF. CDR3 DNA: TGTGCCAGCAGCTTAGACGCTGTTCCTGGAAACACCATATATTTT.